This TCR beta chain emerged from a study of immune evolution from preneoplasia to lung adenocarcinoma. TCRdb's copy holds only in-frame clones and misses some; the assay was immunoSEQ multiplex PCR. The sample contains approximately 15,000 clones, approximately 83% of which appear only once. The sequenced sample was FFPE lung adenocarcinoma in situ tissue. This receptor was obtained from an older donor with lung adenocarcinoma.

Here the CDR3 reads CASRTGARTEAFF. For the CDR3, the DNA is TGTGCCAGTCGGACGGGGGCGCGCACTGAAGCTTTCTTT. The V gene is TRBV19, the J gene TRBJ1-1; possibly TRBD1 for D (6 bases). CDR3 length: 13 residues. Trimming pared 8 bases from V and 4 bases from J, leaving 14 bases between. Germline V gene data show CDR1 as LNHDA and CDR2 as SQIVND (reference sequence).